This T cell receptor (beta chain) came from a study of blood T cells in healthy people across ages. General observations from the study: A strong correlation was seen between TCR beta diversity and naive T cell percentage. Naive CD4+ cell counts and diversity both ran higher in long-lived than in aged donors.

Next came a second PCR, run for roughly 6 to 11 cycles, which used a sample-barcoded 5' primer along with a J-beta primer mix. TCRdb itself ran the 5' RACE reads through MiXCR, one entry per CDR3 protein. The data contain approximately 810,000 distinct CDR3 sequences, under 35% of them singletons. Of note for this clonotype: The antigen is unknown.

The germline gives CDR1 LNHDA, CDR2 SQIVND (reference sequence). V gave up 7 bases and J gave up 0 bases, with 16 bases separating them. The CDR3 runs to 17 residues. This TCR was recovered from an elderly woman in good health. The specimen sequenced was blood. This sequence joins TRBV19 and TRBJ2-6, with D possibly being TRBD2 (5 bases). The CDR3 loop reads CASKFGVTPSGANVLTF. The CDR3 region has the DNA TGTGCCAGTAAATTCGGGGTGACGCCCTCTGGGGCCAACGTCCTGACTTTC.